The clone carrying this TCR beta chain was recorded a few times. Its target is not known. This sample stems from a study of T-cell memory formation after mild COVID-19. Study outcomes and limitations: Among clones contracting day 15 to 85, CD4/CD8 was balanced, whereas later expanders leaned CD4+.

5'RACE primed from the constant segment yielded TCR alpha and TCR beta cDNA libraries bearing sample barcodes and UMIs. TCRdb redid the calling of the 5' RACE reads with MiXCR, one entry per CDR3 protein. In the table there are 250,000 or so distinct CDR3 sequences, roughly 18% of which are singletons. CDR1 is SQVTM, CDR2 ANQGSEA, per germline. Trimming left V 7 bases short and J 4 bases short, with 16 bases between. This CDR3 is 14 amino acids long. Sample: PBMCs or a T cell subset sorted from them (not recorded which). The TCR was taken from a man aged 18 to 29 who had mild COVID-19 (a few samples of this study predate the infection). Cell type and time point are not known. The rearrangement uses TRBV29-1 and TRBJ2-2; D ambiguous. CDR3 coding DNA: TGCAGCGCATCAACGACTGGGTTCACCGGGGAGCTGTTTTTT. Protein sequence: CSASTTGFTGELFF.